This T cell receptor (beta chain) was observed in a study of blood T cell repertoires in COVID-19. Clones were sequenced by immunoSEQ multiplex PCR, and TCRdb holds only the in-frame ones, with some missing. Among over 200,000 clones listed, roughly four fifths were seen once. The V gene's germline CDR1 is MNHNS and CDR2 SASEGT. The CDR3 runs to 15 residues. The trim removed 2 bases at V and 7 bases at J, leaving 7 bases unmatched. The sequence came from a woman in her 40s with active or convalescent COVID-19. The sample was peripheral blood. This chain joins TRBV6-1 and TRBJ2-1, with 8 nucleotides matching TRBD2. The CDR3 here is CASSETRGAGNEQFF. CDR3 DNA sequence: TGTGCCAGCAGTGAAACGCGGGGGGCGGGAAATGAGCAGTTCTTC.